The 32 T cell receptor beta chains in this list originate from one sample, sequenced in a study of cytomegalovirus exposure and HLA in healthy donors. In the PCR, 60 Vbeta and 13 Jbeta primers were used. Profiled with immunoSEQ multiplex PCR; TCRdb holds only in-frame clones, not every one. The table has some 130,000 clones, approximately 74% seen once. Sequenced material: PBMCs. The source is a male donor in good health and CMV-seronegative.

This chain's CDR3 is CASSLGTGNQPQHF. CDR3 bases: TGTGCCAGCAGCTTAGGGACAGGGAATCAGCCCCAGCATTTT. The V call is TRBV7-9, the J call TRBJ1-5; 8 bases line up with TRBD1. Germline assignment: CDR1 SEHNR and CDR2 FQNEAQ (reference sequence). V shed 1 base and J 4 bases; nucleotides not matched to a gene: 0. This CDR3 has 14 residues. Using reference TRBV7-9 and TRBJ1-5 for the parts outside the CDR3, the full variable domain is DTGVSQNPRHKITKRGQNVTFRCDPISEHNRLYWYRQTLGQGPEFLTYFQNEAQLEKSRLLSDRFSAERPKGSFSTLEIQRTEQGDSAMYLCASSLGTGNQPQHFGDGTRLSIL.

This chain joins TRBV7-6 and TRBJ2-2; 9 nucleotides line up with TRBD1. The germline V gene has CDR1 SGHVS and CDR2 FNYEAQ. This CDR3 has 15 amino acids. With 4 bases clipped from V and 5 bases from J, the junction kept 5 bases outside the gene matches. This chain's CDR3 is CASSSLTGGTGELFF. The CDR3 DNA is TGTGCCAGCAGCTCCCTGACAGGGGGGACCGGGGAGCTGTTTTTT.

The chain joins TRBV6-5 to TRBJ1-5; no definite D call. The CDR3 is 13 amino acids. Trimming pared 5 bases from V and 4 bases from J, leaving 9 bases between. Germline V gives CDR1 MNHEY, CDR2 SVGAGI. CDR3 bases: TGTGCCAGCAGTGAAGGAGGAAATCAGCCCCAGCATTTT. Protein: CASSEGGNQPQHF.

This chain links TRBV28 with TRBJ2-7, with 7 bases that match TRBD1. Germline CDR1 MDHEN, CDR2 SYDVKM. The CDR3 consists of 11 residues. V gave up 7 bases and J gave up 6 bases; unmatched junction bases: 3. CDR3 sequence: CASMQGVEQYF. Here the CDR3 DNA reads TGTGCCAGCATGCAGGGGGTCGAGCAGTACTTC.

The J gene is TRBJ2-7, the V gene TRBV11-2, with 11 bases lining up with TRBD1. The V segment lost 3 bases and the J segment 3 bases; nucleotides outside the gene matches: 4. The CDR3 is 15 amino acids. Per the germline V gene, CDR1 is SGHAT and CDR2 is FQNNGV. As DNA, the CDR3 is TGTGCCAGCAGCTTGGACAGGGGGCGGGACTACGAGCAGTACTTC. Protein: CASSLDRGRDYEQYF.

The table lists this clone with a few counts. This rearrangement joins TRBV19 to TRBJ2-1; 8 bases align to TRBD2. Germline trimming cut 3 bases from V and 0 bases from J; bases unmatched to any gene: 4. The length of the CDR3 is 16 residues. Germline CDR1 and CDR2: LNHDA and SQIVND (reference sequence). CDR3: CASSISLAGSYNEQFF. In DNA, the CDR3 is TGTGCCAGTAGTATCTCCCTAGCGGGCTCCTACAATGAGCAGTTCTTC.

This clone was found a few times. The rearrangement uses TRBV5-1 and TRBJ2-1; 9 bases are shared with TRBD2. V gave up 3 bases and J gave up 8 bases; unmatched junction bases: 9. The germline V gene encodes CDR1 SGHRS and CDR2 YFSETQ. CDR3 size: 15 residues. The CDR3 DNA reads TGCGCCAGCAGCTCCAGCGGGGGGCTAGTGGATGAGCAGTTCTTC. Translating gives CASSSSGGLVDEQFF.

The gene calls are TRBV19 and TRBJ2-7; 11 nucleotides align to TRBD1. Germline V gene lookup returns CDR1 LNHDA and CDR2 SQIVND (reference sequence). There are 15 residues in the CDR3. J was trimmed by 1 base and V by 5 bases; bases with no gene match: 4. The CDR3 reads CASSFGQGASYEQYF. As DNA, the CDR3 is TGTGCCAGTAGTTTCGGACAGGGGGCGTCCTACGAGCAGTACTTC.

This clone was seen a single time. The chain uses TRBV28 and TRBJ2-7; 7 nucleotides agree with TRBD2. J gave up 1 base and V 5 bases, and 5 bases lay outside the gene matches. This CDR3 contains 14 residues. Germline assignment: CDR1 MDHEN and CDR2 SYDVKM. This CDR3 reads CASSPGLDSYEQYF. The CDR3 DNA follows: TGTGCCAGCAGTCCCGGACTAGATTCCTACGAGCAGTACTTC.

This chain connects TRBV18 to TRBJ2-7, with D maybe TRBD2 (6 bases). From germline, CDR1 is KGHSH and CDR2 LQKENI. Between the trimmed V and J ends, which lost 2 bases and 5 bases, there was a span of 10 bases. The CDR3 is 13 amino acids. The CDR3 loop is CASSPGRLNEQYF. CDR3 DNA: TGTGCCAGCTCACCAGGGAGGCTCAACGAGCAGTACTTC.

V is TRBV7-9 and J is TRBJ2-3; no reliable D call. Deletions cut 4 bases from V and 0 bases from J, with 14 bases between. This CDR3 spans 16 amino acids. Germline values: CDR1 SEHNR, CDR2 FQNEAQ (reference sequence). CDR3 nucleotide sequence: TGTGCCAGCAGCTCCACGATCGAGAGTAGCACAGATACGCAGTATTTT. It yields the protein CASSSTIESSTDTQYF.

The chain carries TRBV20-1 and TRBJ1-3; D is unresolved. The CDR3 is 11 amino acids. V lost 6 bases to trimming and J lost 2 bases, with 5 bases between them. CDR1 is DFQATT, CDR2 SNEGSKA, per germline (reference sequence). In DNA form, the CDR3 reads TGCAGTGCAGCGACTGGAAACACCATATATTTT. It yields the protein CSAATGNTIYF.

The chain carries TRBV28 and TRBJ2-7; 7 bases fit TRBD1. The germline V gene has CDR1 MDHEN and CDR2 SYDVKM. This CDR3 is 14 amino acids long. Trimming cost V 6 bases and J 2 bases; bases outside gene matches: 7. Here the CDR3 reads CASSPPGTAYEQYF. CDR3 bases: TGTGCCAGCAGCCCCCCTGGGACAGCCTACGAGCAGTACTTC.

The chain links TRBV6-1 to TRBJ2-5, with a tentative D call TRBD1 (6 bases). The DNA end is a closer match to TRBJ2-7, so the J assignment may be wrong. Germline CDR1 reads MNHNS; CDR2 reads SASEGT. CDR3 length: 15 amino acids. Here the CDR3 reads CASSLGGRGSYEQYF. For the CDR3, the DNA is TGTGCCAGCAGCCTAGGCGGCAGGGGCTCCTACGAGCAGTACTTC.

This clone was seen more than once but under ten times. This chain joins TRBV5-4 and TRBJ2-2, with D possibly TRBD1 on 5 matching bases. This CDR3 is built from 15 residues. Trimming removed 0 bases from V and 8 bases from J, with 14 bases in between. The germline gives CDR1 SGHNT, CDR2 YYREEE (reference sequence). For the CDR3, the DNA is TGTGCCAGCAGCTTGGCAGGGCCATCTGGGGGGGAGCTGTTTTTT. It is translated as CASSLAGPSGGELFF. Based on the CDR3 plus reference TRBV5-4 and TRBJ2-2, the full variable domain is ETGVTQSPTHLIKTRGQQVTLRCSSQSGHNTVSWYQQALGQGPQFIFQYYREEENGRGNFPPRFSGLQFPNYSSELNVNALELDDSALYLCASSLAGPSGGELFFGEGSRLTVL.

The chain employs TRBV5-1 and TRBJ1-1; 10 bases align to TRBD1. The germline CDR1 and CDR2 sequences are SGHRS and YFSETQ. The CDR3 covers 14 residues. Trimming at V came to 4 bases and at J to 5 bases, leaving 5 bases not matched to a gene. CDR3 DNA sequence: TGCGCCAGCAGCCCAGGGGACAGGGGAACTGAAGCTTTCTTT. Translating it yields CASSPGDRGTEAFF.

The chain links TRBV6-5 to TRBJ1-2; D gene uncertain. Trimming shortened V by 0 bases and J by 4 bases, and 15 bases separated the two germline ends. The CDR3 sequence is 16 residues long. Per germline, CDR1 MNHEY and CDR2 SVGAGI. As DNA, the CDR3 is TGTGCCAGCAGTTACTCAGCAGGTGGTCCCTCCTATGGCTACACCTTC. It specifies CASSYSAGGPSYGYTF.

This chain links TRBV27 with TRBJ2-1; D call uncertain. Trimming stripped 1 base from V and 5 bases from J, with 21 bases between. The CDR3 totals 18 residues. Germline values: CDR1 MNHEY, CDR2 SMNVEV (reference sequence). The CDR3 sequence: CASSLYPLFAEWDNEQFF. CDR3 DNA: TGTGCCAGCAGTTTATACCCCCTTTTTGCGGAGTGGGACAATGAGCAGTTCTTC.

The CDR3 here is CASSFGRGRGYEQYF. CDR3 nucleotide sequence: TGTGCCAGCAGTTTTGGCAGGGGGCGTGGGTACGAGCAGTACTTC. The chain is built from TRBV27 and TRBJ2-7; TRBD1 aligns across 8 bases. Trimming at V came to 3 bases and at J to 4 bases, leaving 8 bases not matched to a gene. This CDR3 is 15 amino acids long. Germline CDR1 is MNHEY and CDR2 is SMNVEV (reference sequence).

A few counts support this clone. The genes are TRBV28 and TRBJ1-3; D gene uncertain. The germline gives CDR1 MDHEN, CDR2 SYDVKM. The length of the CDR3 is 14 residues. Trimming stripped 5 bases from V and 4 bases from J, with 12 bases between. The CDR3 protein is CASSKPIRGNTIYF. The CDR3 DNA follows: TGTGCCAGCAGTAAGCCGATCAGGGGAAACACCATATATTTT.

The chain employs TRBV21-1 and TRBJ2-1; the table's D call, TRBD1, was not checked against the DNA. TRBV21-1 is termed a pseudogene. CDR3 length: 18 residues. For the CDR3, the DNA is TGTGCCAGCAGCAAAAGCCCCGGACAGGGGAGATGGCGGGAGTGGCAGTTCTTC. Residues: CASSKSPGQGRWREWQFF.

CDR3 nucleotides: TGCGCCAGCAGCTATTCCTCAGCGGACTCCTACGAGCAGTACTTC. This gives the protein CASSYSSADSYEQYF. The rearrangement links TRBV5-1 to TRBJ2-7, with TRBD2 as a possible D gene (5 bases). The CDR3 covers 15 residues. Trimming pared 3 bases from V and 0 bases from J, leaving 13 bases between. CDR1 and CDR2 (germline): SGHRS, YFSETQ.

The chain recombines TRBV30 with TRBJ2-3, with D tentatively TRBD1 (5 bases). Per the germline V gene, CDR1 is GTSNPN and CDR2 is SVGIG (reference sequence). Trimming left V 0 bases short and J 2 bases short, with 9 bases between. The length of the CDR3 is 14 residues. CDR3 DNA: TGTGCCTGGAGTGTAAACAGGAACACAGATACGCAGTATTTT. Translation gives CAWSVNRNTDTQYF.

This chain links TRBV27 with TRBJ2-7, with unresolved D. Germline V gene lookup returns CDR1 MNHEY and CDR2 SMNVEV (reference sequence). The CDR3 covers 13 residues. V was clipped by 3 bases and J by 1 base, with 7 bases between them. The CDR3 bases are TGTGCCAGCAGTTTTAGCAGATCCTACGAGCAGTACTTC. Translated: CASSFSRSYEQYF.

This sequence joins TRBV7-2 and TRBJ2-7; 7 nucleotides agree with TRBD2. The J segment lost 3 bases and the V segment lost 1 base, leaving 12 bases of the junction unmatched. Germline CDR1 is SGHTA and CDR2 is FQGNSA. The CDR3 loop spans 17 amino acids. CDR3 in DNA: TGTGCCAGCAGCTTAGAGGGCAAGCGGGGCCCTCTCTACGAGCAGTACTTC. Encoded protein: CASSLEGKRGPLYEQYF.

The chain recombines TRBV11-2 with TRBJ2-1; D perhaps matches TRBD2 (6 bases). Germline CDR1 and CDR2: SGHAT and FQNNGV. The V and J ends lost 1 base and 6 bases respectively, with 10 bases between them. The CDR3 totals 14 residues. The CDR3 sequence: CASSLAGDINEQFF. In nucleotides, the CDR3 is TGTGCCAGCAGCTTAGCGGGAGACATCAATGAGCAGTTCTTC.

The chain uses TRBV4-3 and TRBJ2-1, with D tentatively TRBD1 (6 bases). The CDR3 totals 13 residues. Per germline, CDR1 LGHNA and CDR2 YSLEER. V shed 4 bases and J shed 4 bases, with 8 bases lying between them. The CDR3 here is CASSPGQYNEQFF. CDR3 coding DNA: TGCGCCAGCAGCCCCGGACAGTACAATGAGCAGTTCTTC.

About this clone itself: The junction departs from germline at one end; a sequencing error may be responsible. V usage is TRBV27 and J usage is TRBJ2-2, with D perhaps matching TRBD2 (5 bases). CDR3 length: 12 amino acids. CDR1 is MNHEY and CDR2 is SMNVEV in the germline V gene (reference sequence). The CDR3 sequence: CASSSYTGKLFF. The CDR3 nucleotides read TGTGCCAGCAGTTCGTACACCGGGAAGCTGTTTTTT.

A single count supports this clone. The chain links TRBV14 to TRBJ1-1, with D possibly being TRBD1 (5 bases). The CDR3 runs 17 residues. CDR1 is SGHDN and CDR2 is FVKESK in the germline V gene. The V end was cut by 4 bases, the J end by 4 bases, with 22 bases between. The CDR3 region is CASSPTVDSHWVTEAFF. The CDR3 region has the DNA TGTGCCAGCAGCCCGACCGTAGACAGTCATTGGGTCACTGAAGCTTTCTTT.

The chain has TRBV10-3 and TRBJ1-2; TRBD1 matches 7 bases. The germline CDR1 and CDR2 sequences are ENHRY and SYGVKD. This CDR3 spans 16 amino acids. The V segment lost 7 bases and the J segment 0 bases; nucleotides outside the gene matches: 11. The CDR3, as DNA: TGTGCCATCAAACCCCAGGACAGGCGAGCTAACTATGGCTACACCTTC. It specifies CAIKPQDRRANYGYTF.

This clone has a handful of counts. The rearrangement joins TRBV7-9 to TRBJ2-1, with 7 bases that match TRBD1. There are 12 residues in the CDR3. The germline CDR1 and CDR2 sequences are SEHNR and FQNEAQ (reference sequence). J lost 7 bases, V lost 3 bases, and 0 bases had no gene match. The CDR3 bases are TGTGCCAGCAGCTTGACAGGGAATGAGCAGTTCTTC. It encodes CASSLTGNEQFF.

The J gene is TRBJ2-3, the V gene TRBV25-1; a weak D match, TRBD1 (5 bases). V was cut by 5 bases and J by 1 base, with 13 bases left in between. Germline CDR1 reads MGHDK; CDR2 reads SYGVNS. This CDR3 comprises 15 residues. The CDR3 DNA sequence: TGTGCCAGCAGTACCAGGGCCGGAGGCACAGATACGCAGTATTTT. This encodes CASSTRAGGTDTQYF.